The rows below give T cell receptor beta chains drawn from one sample of a study of cytotoxic CD8 clonotypes in ibrutinib-treated CLL. Measured with immunoSEQ multiplex PCR; TCRdb has only the in-frame clones, and not every one. The table lists roughly 160,000 clones, over 65% of them singletons. Sequenced here: PBMCs, sampled after 12 months of ibrutinib treatment. The receptors here all came from a human donor with chronic lymphocytic leukemia. Both conserved end residues are part of each CDR3. The order of the fields is V gene, J gene, D gene, clone size, CDR3 DNA, CDR3 protein. The D gene is left open where the match is weak. Clone size is not always given. Where it is, it says once, few, many or a class for expanded clones.

v_gene: TRBV7-7
j_gene: TRBJ2-7
d_gene: NA
abundance: NA
CDR3nt: TGTGCCAGCAGCCCCTTGACTAGTAACGAGCAGTACTTC
CDR3aa: CASSPLTSNEQYF

v_gene: TRBV7-8
j_gene: TRBJ1-5
d_gene: NA
abundance: NA
CDR3nt: TGTGCCAGCAGCTCCGACAGCCAAAGCAATCAGCCCCAGCATTTT
CDR3aa: CASSSDSQSNQPQHF

v_gene: TRBV2
j_gene: TRBJ2-6
d_gene: TRBD1
abundance: NA
CDR3nt: TGTGCCACGACAGGGAACTCTGGGGCCAACGTCCTGACTTTC
CDR3aa: CATTGNSGANVLTF

v_gene: TRBV19
j_gene: TRBJ1-5
d_gene: NA
abundance: NA
CDR3nt: TGTGCCAGTAGCTACAGCAATCAGCCCCAGCATTTT
CDR3aa: CASSYSNQPQHF

v_gene: TRBV7-2
j_gene: TRBJ1-2
d_gene: NA
abundance: NA
CDR3nt: TGTGCCAGCTCCCCGAGTCAGATCTCCTATGGCTACACCTTC
CDR3aa: CASSPSQISYGYTF

v_gene: TRBV28
j_gene: TRBJ1-1
d_gene: NA
abundance: NA
CDR3nt: TGTGCCAGCAGTTCCCTCGCACAGGGTAGGTCTGAAGCTTTCTTT
CDR3aa: CASSSLAQGRSEAFF

v_gene: TRBV28
j_gene: TRBJ1-4
d_gene: NA
abundance: NA
CDR3nt: TGTGCCAGCAGTTTATTAATGACAGCAACTAATGAAAAACTGTTTTTT
CDR3aa: CASSLLMTATNEKLFF

v_gene: TRBV9
j_gene: TRBJ1-1
d_gene: TRBD1
abundance: NA
CDR3nt: TGTGCCAGCAGCGCCGACCCCGGGACAGCGAACACTGAAGCTTTCTTT
CDR3aa: CASSADPGTANTEAFF

v_gene: TRBV5-4
j_gene: TRBJ2-7
d_gene: TRBD2
abundance: NA
CDR3nt: TGTGCCAGCAGCTTGGGACTAGCGGGGCCCTACGAGCAGTACTTC
CDR3aa: CASSLGLAGPYEQYF

v_gene: TRBV5-1
j_gene: TRBJ2-5
d_gene: TRBD2
abundance: NA
CDR3nt: TGCGCCAGCAGCTTGGAGGAAGCGGGAGGAAGGGAGACCCAGTACTTC
CDR3aa: CASSLEEAGGRETQYF

v_gene: TRBV7-9
j_gene: TRBJ1-1
d_gene: NA
abundance: NA
CDR3nt: TGTGCCAGCAGCCAAAGGGTAGCCGGAATCTTTATGAACACTGAAGCTTTCTTT
CDR3aa: CASSQRVAGIFMNTEAFF

v_gene: TRBV4-3
j_gene: TRBJ2-3
d_gene: NA
abundance: once
CDR3nt: TGCGCCAGCAGCCAAAACCTGGTTCAAACAGATACGCAGTATTTT
CDR3aa: CASSQNLVQTDTQYF

v_gene: TRBV4-1
j_gene: TRBJ2-7
d_gene: NA
abundance: NA
CDR3nt: TGCGCCAGCAGCCTGCTGATGGGGGGCGAGTCCTACGAGCAGTACTTC
CDR3aa: CASSLLMGGESYEQYF

v_gene: TRBV4-3
j_gene: TRBJ2-7
d_gene: TRBD1
abundance: NA
CDR3nt: TGCGCCAGCAGCCCCGGGGACAGGGATCAGTACGAGCAGTACTTC
CDR3aa: CASSPGDRDQYEQYF

v_gene: TRBV5-1
j_gene: TRBJ2-5
d_gene: TRBD2
abundance: NA
CDR3nt: TGCGCCAGCAGCTCCCCGGGACTAACGCAAGAGACCCAGTACTTC
CDR3aa: CASSSPGLTQETQYF

v_gene: TRBV6-1
j_gene: TRBJ2-7
d_gene: NA
abundance: NA
CDR3nt: TGTGCCAGCAGTGGAAAGGTCGCCTACGAGCAGTACTTC
CDR3aa: CASSGKVAYEQYF

v_gene: TRBV7-9
j_gene: TRBJ2-5
d_gene: NA
abundance: NA
CDR3nt: TGTGCCAGCAGCTTAAGTGGCGGAGGGCGCGGGACCCAGTACTTC
CDR3aa: CASSLSGGGRGTQYF

v_gene: TRBV7-9
j_gene: TRBJ1-4
d_gene: NA
abundance: once
CDR3nt: TGTGCCAGCAGCGCCGGGGCAACTAATGAAAAACTGTTTTTT
CDR3aa: CASSAGATNEKLFF

v_gene: TRBV2
j_gene: TRBJ1-2
d_gene: TRBD1
abundance: NA
CDR3nt: TGTGCCAGCAGTACCTCAGGGACAGGGAACGGCTACACCTTC
CDR3aa: CASSTSGTGNGYTF

v_gene: TRBV10-3
j_gene: TRBJ2-5
d_gene: NA
abundance: NA
CDR3nt: TGTGCCATCAGTGAGTCGACCAGGGGTCCCCAGTACTTC
CDR3aa: CAISESTRGPQYF

v_gene: TRBV11-2
j_gene: TRBJ1-2
d_gene: NA
abundance: NA
CDR3nt: TGTGCCAGCAGCCCCATTGGACCGAACTATGGCTACACCTTC
CDR3aa: CASSPIGPNYGYTF

v_gene: TRBV5-6
j_gene: TRBJ1-1
d_gene: NA
abundance: few
CDR3nt: TGTGCCAGCAGCTACCCGGGGGCCGCGATGAACACTGAAGCTTTCTTT
CDR3aa: CASSYPGAAMNTEAFF

v_gene: TRBV5-5
j_gene: TRBJ1-1
d_gene: NA
abundance: NA
CDR3nt: TGTGCCAGCAGCTTGAGGGGGGCCCAGAACACTGAAGCTTTCTTT
CDR3aa: CASSLRGAQNTEAFF

v_gene: TRBV5-5
j_gene: TRBJ2-7
d_gene: TRBD1
abundance: few
CDR3nt: TGTGCCAGCAGCGTCTCGGGACAGGGAACCGAGCAGTACTTC
CDR3aa: CASSVSGQGTEQYF

v_gene: TRBV28
j_gene: TRBJ1-5
d_gene: NA
abundance: NA
CDR3nt: TGTGCCAGCAGCCGTAATCAGGGATCGTATAGCAATCAGCCCCAGCATTTT
CDR3aa: CASSRNQGSYSNQPQHF

v_gene: TRBV5-8
j_gene: TRBJ2-3
d_gene: TRBD1
abundance: NA
CDR3nt: TGTGCCAGCAGCGCTCCGGGACAGGGGGCGGGAGATACGCAGTATTTT
CDR3aa: CASSAPGQGAGDTQYF

v_gene: TRBV7-9
j_gene: TRBJ1-2
d_gene: NA
abundance: NA
CDR3nt: TGTGCCAGCAGCCTAGATAGCGGATACTATGGCTACACCTTC
CDR3aa: CASSLDSGYYGYTF

v_gene: TRBV5-1
j_gene: TRBJ1-5
d_gene: NA
abundance: NA
CDR3nt: TGCGCCAGCAGCCCCGGGGCACGAGGGCCCAATCAGCCCCAGCATTTT
CDR3aa: CASSPGARGPNQPQHF